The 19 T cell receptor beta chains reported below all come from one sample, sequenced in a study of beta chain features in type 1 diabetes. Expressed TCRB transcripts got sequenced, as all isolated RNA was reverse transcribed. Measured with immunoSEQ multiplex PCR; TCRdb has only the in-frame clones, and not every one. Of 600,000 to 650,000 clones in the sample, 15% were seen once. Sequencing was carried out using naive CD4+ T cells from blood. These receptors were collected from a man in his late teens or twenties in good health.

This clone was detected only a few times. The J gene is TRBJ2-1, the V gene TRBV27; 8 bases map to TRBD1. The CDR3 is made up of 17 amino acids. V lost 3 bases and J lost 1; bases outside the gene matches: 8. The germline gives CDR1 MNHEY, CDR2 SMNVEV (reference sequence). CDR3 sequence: CASSFLTDRGSYNEQFF. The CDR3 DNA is TGTGCCAGCAGTTTTCTCACAGACAGGGGATCCTACAATGAGCAGTTCTTC.

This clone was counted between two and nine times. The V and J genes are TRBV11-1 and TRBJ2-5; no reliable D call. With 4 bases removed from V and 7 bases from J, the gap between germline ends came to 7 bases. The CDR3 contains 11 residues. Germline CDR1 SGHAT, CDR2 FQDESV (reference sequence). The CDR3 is CASSSGLTQYF. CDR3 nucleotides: TGTGCCAGCAGCTCCGGTTTGACCCAGTACTTC. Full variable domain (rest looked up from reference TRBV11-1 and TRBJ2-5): EAEVAQSPRYKITEKSQAVAFWCDPISGHATLYWYRQILGQGPELLVQFQDESVVDDSQLPKDRFSAERLKGVDSTLKIQPAELGDSAMYLCASSSGLTQYFGPGTRLLVL.

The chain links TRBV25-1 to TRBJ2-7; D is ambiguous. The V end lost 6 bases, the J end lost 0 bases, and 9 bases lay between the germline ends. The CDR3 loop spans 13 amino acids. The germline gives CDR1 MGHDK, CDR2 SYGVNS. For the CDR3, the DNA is TGTGCCAGCAGGGACCGGAGCTCCTACGAGCAGTACTTC. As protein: CASRDRSSYEQYF.

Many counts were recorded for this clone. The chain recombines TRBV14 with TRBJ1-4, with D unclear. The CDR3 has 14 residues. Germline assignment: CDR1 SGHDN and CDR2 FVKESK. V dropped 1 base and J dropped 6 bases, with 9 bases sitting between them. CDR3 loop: CASSQGATHEKLFF. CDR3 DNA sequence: TGTGCCAGCAGCCAAGGCGCGACACATGAAAAACTGTTTTTT.

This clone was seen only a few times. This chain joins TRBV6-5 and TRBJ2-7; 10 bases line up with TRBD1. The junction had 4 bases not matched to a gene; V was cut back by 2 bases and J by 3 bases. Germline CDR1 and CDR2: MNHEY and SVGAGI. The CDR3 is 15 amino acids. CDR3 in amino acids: CASSYQRTGGYEQYF. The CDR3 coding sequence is TGTGCCAGCAGTTACCAGCGGACAGGGGGCTACGAGCAGTACTTC.

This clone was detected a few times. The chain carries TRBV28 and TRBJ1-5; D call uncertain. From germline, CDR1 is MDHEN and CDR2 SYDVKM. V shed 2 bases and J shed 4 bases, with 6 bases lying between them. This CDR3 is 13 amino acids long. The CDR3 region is CASSLVPNQPQHF. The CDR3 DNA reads TGTGCCAGCAGTTTAGTCCCGAATCAGCCCCAGCATTTT.

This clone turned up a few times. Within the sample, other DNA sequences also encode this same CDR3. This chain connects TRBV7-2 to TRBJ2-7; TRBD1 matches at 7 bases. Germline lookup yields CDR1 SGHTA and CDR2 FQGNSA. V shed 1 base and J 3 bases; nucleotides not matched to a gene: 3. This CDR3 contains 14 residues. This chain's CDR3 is CASSLGQGVYEQYF. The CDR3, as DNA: TGTGCCAGCAGCTTAGGACAGGGTGTCTACGAGCAGTACTTC.

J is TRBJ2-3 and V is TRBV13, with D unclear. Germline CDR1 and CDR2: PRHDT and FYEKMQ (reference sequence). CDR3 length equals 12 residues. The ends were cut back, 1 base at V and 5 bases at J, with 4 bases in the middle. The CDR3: CASSLVRDTQYF. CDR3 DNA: TGTGCCAGCAGCTTAGTGAGAGATACGCAGTATTTT.

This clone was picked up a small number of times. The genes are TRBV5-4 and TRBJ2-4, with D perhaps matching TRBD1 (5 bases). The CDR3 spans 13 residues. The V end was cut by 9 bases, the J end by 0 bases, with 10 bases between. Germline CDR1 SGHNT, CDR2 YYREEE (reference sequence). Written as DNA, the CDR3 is TGTGCCACAGGGTCTTTAGCCAAAAACATTCAGTACTTC. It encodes CATGSLAKNIQYF.

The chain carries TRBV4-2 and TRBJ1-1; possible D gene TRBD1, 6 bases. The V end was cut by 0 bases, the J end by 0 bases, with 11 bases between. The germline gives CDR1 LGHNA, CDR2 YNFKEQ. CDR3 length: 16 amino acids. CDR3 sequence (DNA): TGTGCCAGCAGCCAAGATTTAGGGGGGGTGAACACTGAAGCTTTCTTT. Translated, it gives CASSQDLGGVNTEAFF.

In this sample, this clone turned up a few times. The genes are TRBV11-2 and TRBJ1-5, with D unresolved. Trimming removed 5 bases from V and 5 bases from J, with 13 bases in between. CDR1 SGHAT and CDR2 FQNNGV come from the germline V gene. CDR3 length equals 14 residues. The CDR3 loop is CASSPGSMDQPQHF. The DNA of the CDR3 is TGTGCCAGCAGCCCTGGCAGCATGGATCAGCCCCAGCATTTT.

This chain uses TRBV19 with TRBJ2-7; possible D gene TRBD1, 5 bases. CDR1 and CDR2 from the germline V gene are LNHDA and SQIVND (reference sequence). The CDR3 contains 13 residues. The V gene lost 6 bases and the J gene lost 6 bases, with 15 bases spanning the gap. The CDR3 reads CASRAQGRAEQYF. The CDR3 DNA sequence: TGTGCCAGTAGAGCCCAGGGAAGGGCCGAGCAGTACTTC.

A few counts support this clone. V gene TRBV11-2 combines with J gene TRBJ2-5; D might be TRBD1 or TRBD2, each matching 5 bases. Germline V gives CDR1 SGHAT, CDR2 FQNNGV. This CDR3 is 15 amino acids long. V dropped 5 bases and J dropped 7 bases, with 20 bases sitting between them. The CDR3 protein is CASSDGDGTDRTQYF. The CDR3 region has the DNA TGTGCCAGCAGCGATGGGGACGGCACAGATAGGACCCAGTACTTC. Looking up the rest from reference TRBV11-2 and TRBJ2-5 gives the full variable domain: EAGVAQSPRYKIIEKRQSVAFWCNPISGHATLYWYQQILGQGPKLLIQFQNNGVVDDSQLPKDRFSAERLKGVDSTLKIQPAKLEDSAVYLCASSDGDGTDRTQYFGPGTRLLVL.

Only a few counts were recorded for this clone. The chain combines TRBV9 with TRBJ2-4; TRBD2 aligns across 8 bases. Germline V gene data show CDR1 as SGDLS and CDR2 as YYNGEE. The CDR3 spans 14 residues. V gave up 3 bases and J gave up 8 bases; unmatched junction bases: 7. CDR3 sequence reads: CASSAGRAFHIQYF. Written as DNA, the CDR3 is TGTGCCAGCAGCGCCGGGAGGGCCTTCCACATTCAGTACTTC.

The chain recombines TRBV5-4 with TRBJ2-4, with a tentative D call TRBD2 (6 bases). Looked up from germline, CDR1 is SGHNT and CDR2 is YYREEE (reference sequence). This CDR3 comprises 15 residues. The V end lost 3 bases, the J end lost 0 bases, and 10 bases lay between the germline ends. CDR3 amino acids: CASSWGDVAKNIQYF. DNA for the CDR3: TGTGCCAGCAGCTGGGGGGACGTAGCCAAAAACATTCAGTACTTC.

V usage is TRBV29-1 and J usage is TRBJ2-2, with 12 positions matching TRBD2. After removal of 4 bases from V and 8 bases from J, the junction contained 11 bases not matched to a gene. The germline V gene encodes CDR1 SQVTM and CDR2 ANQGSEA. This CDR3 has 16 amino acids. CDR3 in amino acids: CSVAFRLAGVSGELFF. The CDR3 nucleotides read TGCAGCGTTGCCTTTCGACTAGCGGGAGTGAGTGGGGAGCTGTTTTTT.

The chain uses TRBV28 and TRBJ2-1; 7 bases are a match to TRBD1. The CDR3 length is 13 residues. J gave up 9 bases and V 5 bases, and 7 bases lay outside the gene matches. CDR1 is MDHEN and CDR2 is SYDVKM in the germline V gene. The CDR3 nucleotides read TGTGCCAGCAGTCCACAGACAGGGACTGAGCAGTTCTTC. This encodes CASSPQTGTEQFF.

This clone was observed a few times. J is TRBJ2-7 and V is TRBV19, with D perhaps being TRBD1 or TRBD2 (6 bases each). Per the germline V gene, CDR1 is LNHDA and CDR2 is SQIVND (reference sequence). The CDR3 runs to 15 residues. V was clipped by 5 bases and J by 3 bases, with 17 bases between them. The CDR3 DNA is TGTGCCAGTAGTCCAGGCGGGACAACTCTCTACGAGCAGTACTTC. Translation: CASSPGGTTLYEQYF.

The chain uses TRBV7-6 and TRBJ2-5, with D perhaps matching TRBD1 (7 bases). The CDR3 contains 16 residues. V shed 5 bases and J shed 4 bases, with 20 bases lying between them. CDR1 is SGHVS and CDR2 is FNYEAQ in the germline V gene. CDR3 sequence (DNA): TGTGCCAGCAGCCTTCCTGCCGGAGGGGGCGGAGAGACCCAGTACTTC. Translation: CASSLPAGGGGETQYF.